This TCR beta chain originates from a study of T cell repertoires in cytomegalovirus infection. General study results and limits: Of the TCR beta families, the public ones yielded a cumulative frequency that identified carriers of CMV plus the relevant HLA. Ex vivo, HLA-C-restricted CMV-specific TCR beta clonotypes prevailed over the rest of the response.

As concerns this clonotype: Its cognate antigen is unknown.

Via MiXCR, TCRdb re-called the reads, giving one row per CDR3 protein. The sample has some 900,000 distinct CDR3 sequences; about 33% are singletons. V was trimmed by 3 bases and J by 2 bases, leaving 8 bases between them. The V gene's germline CDR1 is LNHDA and CDR2 SQIVND (reference sequence). This CDR3 has 13 residues. V is TRBV19 and J is TRBJ2-7, with a tentative D call TRBD2 (5 bases). This TCR was sampled from a human donor in good health (CMV status not recorded). Some clones in this sample may be carry-over from other donors' samples. Sequencing used cultured CD8+ T cells from PBMCs, obtained from culture after CMV antigen stimulation. The CDR3 sequence: CASSIGVPYEQYF. In DNA, the CDR3 is TGTGCCAGTAGTATCGGGGTTCCCTACGAGCAGTACTTC.